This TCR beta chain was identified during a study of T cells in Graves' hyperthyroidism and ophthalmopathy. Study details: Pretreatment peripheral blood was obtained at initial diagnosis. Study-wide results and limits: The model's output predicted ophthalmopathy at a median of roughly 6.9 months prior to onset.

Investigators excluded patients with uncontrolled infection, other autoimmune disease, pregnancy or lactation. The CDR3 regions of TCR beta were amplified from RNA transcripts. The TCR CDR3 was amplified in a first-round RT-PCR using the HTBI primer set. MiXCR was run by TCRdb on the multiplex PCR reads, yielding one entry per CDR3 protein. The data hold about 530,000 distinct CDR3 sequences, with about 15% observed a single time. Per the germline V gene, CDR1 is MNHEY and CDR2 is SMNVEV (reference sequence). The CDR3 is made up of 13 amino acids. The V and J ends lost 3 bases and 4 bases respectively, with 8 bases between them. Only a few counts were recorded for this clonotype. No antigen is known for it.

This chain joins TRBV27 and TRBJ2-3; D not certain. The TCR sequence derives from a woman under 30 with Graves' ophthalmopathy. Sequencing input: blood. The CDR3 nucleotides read TGTGCCAGCAGTTTCGTCGAGTCAGATACGCAGTATTTT. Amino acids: CASSFVESDTQYF.